The 15 T cell receptor beta chains reported below all come from one sample, sequenced in a study of cytomegalovirus exposure and HLA in healthy donors. PCR primers comprised 60 Vbeta and 13 Jbeta primers. Assay used: immunoSEQ multiplex PCR; TCRdb lists only in-frame clones, some missing. The repertoire holds about 150,000 clones, with around 75% as singletons. Sample: PBMCs. These TCRs come from a man aged 55 to 70 in good health and CMV-seronegative.

The chain couples TRBV19 to TRBJ2-7; 12 bases fit TRBD2. Per the germline V gene, CDR1 is LNHDA and CDR2 is SQIVND (reference sequence). V gave up 5 bases and J gave up 4 bases; unmatched junction bases: 3. The CDR3 loop spans 14 amino acids. The CDR3 region is CASSRLAGDYEQYF. CDR3 DNA: TGTGCCAGTAGTCGACTAGCGGGAGATTACGAGCAGTACTTC.

The chain recombines TRBV11-2 with TRBJ2-1; 11 bases map to TRBD2. The V gene's germline CDR1 is SGHAT and CDR2 FQNNGV. The CDR3 length is 15 residues. The V and J ends lost 1 base and 8 bases, in that order; junction bases with no gene match: 4. CDR3 in amino acids: CASSLVLAGGYEQFF. Here the CDR3 DNA reads TGTGCCAGCAGCTTAGTCCTAGCGGGAGGCTATGAGCAGTTCTTC.

This sequence joins TRBV5-1 and TRBJ2-1; TRBD2 matches 9 bases. CDR1 SGHRS and CDR2 YFSETQ come from the germline V gene. V lost 0 bases, J lost 0 bases, and 1 base stayed unmatched. The CDR3 sequence is 16 residues long. The CDR3 DNA is TGCGCCAGCAGCTTGGTTAGCGGGGGCTCCTACAATGAGCAGTTCTTC. Its protein is CASSLVSGGSYNEQFF. Filled out from reference TRBV5-1 and TRBJ2-1, the complete variable domain reads KAGVTQTPRYLIKTRGQQVTLSCSPISGHRSVSWYQQTPGQGLQFLFEYFSETQRNKGNFPGRFSGRQFSNSRSEMNVSTLELGDSALYLCASSLVSGGSYNEQFFGPGTRLTVL.

This clone appeared a few times. V usage is TRBV6-7 and J usage is TRBJ2-5, with TRBD1 matching 12 bases. TRBV6-7 is identified as an open reading frame with a role that is uncertain. J was trimmed by 4 bases and V by 6 bases; bases with no gene match: 9. CDR3 size: 16 residues. CDR3 sequence: CASRRAGTGGRETQYF. The CDR3 coding sequence is TGTGCCAGCAGACGCGCCGGGACAGGGGGCCGAGAGACCCAGTACTTC.

The genes are TRBV28 and TRBJ2-7; 7 bases are a match to TRBD1. This CDR3 contains 13 residues. Per germline, CDR1 MDHEN and CDR2 SYDVKM. J gave up 4 bases and V 6 bases, and 6 bases lay outside the gene matches. The CDR3 region is CASRKTGLYEQYF. In DNA form, the CDR3 reads TGTGCCAGCAGAAAGACAGGGTTATACGAGCAGTACTTC.

This clone was detected a few times. CDR3 region: CASSWGQGGTEAFF. CDR3 in DNA: TGTGCCAGCAGTTGGGGACAGGGGGGGACTGAAGCTTTCTTT. The chain couples TRBV6-6 to TRBJ1-1; 11 positions agree with TRBD1. With 4 bases clipped from V and 5 bases from J, the junction kept 3 bases outside the gene matches. CDR1 is MNHNY, CDR2 SVGAGI, per germline (reference sequence). The CDR3 runs to 14 residues.

This clone was recorded many times. V is TRBV7-9 and J is TRBJ2-1; D possibly corresponds to TRBD1 (6 bases). This CDR3 region has 15 residues. V was pared by 1 base and J by 7 bases, with 14 bases between. In germline, CDR1 is SEHNR, CDR2 FQNEAQ (reference sequence). CDR3 sequence: CASSLVTGFINEQFF. As DNA, the CDR3 is TGTGCCAGCAGCTTAGTGACAGGTTTTATTAATGAGCAGTTCTTC.

The V call is TRBV19, the J call TRBJ2-3, with D possibly matching TRBD2 (5 bases). V was pared by 5 bases and J by 5 bases, with 14 bases between. CDR1 is LNHDA and CDR2 is SQIVND in the germline V gene (reference sequence). The CDR3 spans 14 residues. The CDR3 DNA reads TGTGCCAGTAGTGAGGGATTCGTGTTAGATACGCAGTATTTT. This sequence encodes CASSEGFVLDTQYF.

This clone was observed once. The chain recombines TRBV19 with TRBJ1-1; weak D call: TRBD1 (5 bases). The CDR3 is 14 amino acids. Per germline, CDR1 LNHDA and CDR2 SQIVND (reference sequence). V was trimmed by 1 base and J by 5 bases, leaving 11 bases between them. CDR3 sequence reads: CASSIGGRGTEAFF. CDR3 nucleotides: TGTGCCAGTAGTATAGGGGGCCGTGGTACTGAAGCTTTCTTT. Drawing the rest from reference TRBV19 and TRBJ1-1, the complete variable domain is DGGITQSPKYLFRKEGQNVTLSCEQNLNHDAMYWYRQDPGQGLRLIYYSQIVNDFQKGDIAEGYSVSREKKESFPLTVTSAQKNPTAFYLCASSIGGRGTEAFFGQGTRLTVV.

This chain connects TRBV5-6 to TRBJ1-2, with 7 bases identical to TRBD1. Per germline, CDR1 SGHDT and CDR2 YYEEEE. The CDR3 has 14 amino acids. J was trimmed by 5 bases and V by 2 bases; bases with no gene match: 6. The CDR3 reads CASSFRQGAYGYTF. Here the CDR3 DNA reads TGTGCCAGCAGCTTTCGACAGGGCGCATATGGCTACACCTTC.

The V call is TRBV7-2, the J call TRBJ1-5; D call uncertain. Per the germline V gene, CDR1 is SGHTA and CDR2 is FQGNSA. V lost 0 bases and J lost 5, with 8 bases in between. The CDR3 is 14 residues long. The CDR3 DNA reads TGTGCCAGCAGCTTAGCCGTGGGAGATCAGCCCCAGCATTTT. Translation gives CASSLAVGDQPQHF.

This chain links TRBV19 with TRBJ2-3; a weak D match, TRBD2 (6 bases). Trimming removed 8 bases from V and 3 bases from J, with 15 bases in between. The CDR3 sequence is 14 residues long. Germline CDR1 is LNHDA and CDR2 is SQIVND (reference sequence). The CDR3 bases are TGTGCCAGTGGGGCGGGATGGCTTACAGATACGCAGTATTTT. It codes for CASGAGWLTDTQYF.

The rearrangement joins TRBV7-8 to TRBJ1-1, with a tentative D call TRBD1 (5 bases). Trimming cost V 1 base and J 5 bases, with 20 bases left between them. The CDR3 is 17 residues long. Germline V gene sequence: CDR1 SGHVS, CDR2 FQNEAQ. The CDR3 here is CASSLGGGSRRGTEAFF. The CDR3, as DNA: TGTGCCAGCAGCTTAGGTGGGGGGAGCCGAAGGGGTACTGAAGCTTTCTTT.

The chain links TRBV5-1 to TRBJ1-1, with TRBD1 identical over 9 bases. Trimming at V came to 4 bases and at J to 8 bases, leaving 3 bases not matched to a gene. There are 12 residues in the CDR3. Looked up from germline, CDR1 is SGHRS and CDR2 is YFSETQ. CDR3 nucleotides: TGCGCCAGCAGCATAACAGGGGGCGAAGCTTTCTTT. Its protein product is CASSITGGEAFF.

The chain employs TRBV7-9 and TRBJ2-2, with unresolved D. V was trimmed by 4 bases and J by 7 bases, leaving 10 bases between them. CDR1 is SEHNR, CDR2 FQNEAQ, per germline (reference sequence). The CDR3 extends over 13 amino acids. DNA for the CDR3: TGTGCCAGCAGCTACGAGGTCGGCGGGGAGCTGTTTTTT. Its protein product is CASSYEVGGELFF.